The clone carrying this T cell receptor beta chain has a handful of counts. This specimen belongs to a study of human T cells and chemical hapten exposure. MiXCR was run by TCRdb on the RACE reads, yielding one entry per CDR3 protein. Among roughly 40,000 distinct CDR3 sequences listed, roughly a tenth were seen once. Documented time point: patch test 2, 6 weeks after DPC sensitization. The treatment here: therapeutic diphenylcyclopropenone sensitization with weekly scalp DPC. Unfractionated whole blood yielded total RNA. Trimming left V 1 base short and J 7 bases short, with 14 bases between. The CDR3 totals 14 residues. Germline V gene data show CDR1 as DFQATT and CDR2 as SNEGSKA (reference sequence).

The TCR sequence derives from a young woman with alopecia areata. Some clones in this sample may be carry-over from other donors' samples. Sequences were derived from whole blood, sampled in connection with sensitization to the hapten diphenylcyclopropenone (DPC). The chain recombines TRBV20-1 with TRBJ2-1; a weak D match, TRBD2 (5 bases). For the CDR3, the DNA is TGCAGTGCTAGAGCTCCTAGGGAGTGGAATGAGCAGTTCTTC. This codes for CSARAPREWNEQFF.